This TCR beta chain is drawn from a study of blood T cell repertoires in COVID-19. In the study overall: Samples came from the United States, Italy and Spain, spanning acute and convalescent COVID-19.

The table came from immunoSEQ multiplex PCR; TCRdb's copy has only in-frame clones and leaves some out. The sample lists about 200,000 clones, about 79% occurring once. The germline CDR1 and CDR2 sequences are SGHRS and YFSETQ. V lost 5 bases and J 5 bases, leaving 17 bases between the germline ends. CDR3 size: 14 residues. The origin of this receptor is a man aged 50-59 years with active or convalescent COVID-19. Sequenced sample: peripheral blood. The chain couples TRBV5-1 to TRBJ2-7; perhaps TRBD2 as D (6 bases). Here the CDR3 DNA reads TGCGCCAGCAGGCCGGTCGCGGGAACTGACGAGCAGTACTTC. Amino acid sequence: CASRPVAGTDEQYF. The complete variable domain, with remaining parts taken from reference TRBV5-1 and TRBJ2-7, reads KAGVTQTPRYLIKTRGQQVTLSCSPISGHRSVSWYQQTPGQGLQFLFEYFSETQRNKGNFPGRFSGRQFSNSRSEMNVSTLELGDSALYLCASRPVAGTDEQYFGPGTRLTVT.